Listed below are T cell receptor beta chains from one sample, sequenced in a study of patients and donors after allogeneic stem cell transplantation. TCRdb independently ran MiXCR on the RT-PCR reads; one entry per CDR3 protein. The sample has some 880,000 distinct CDR3 sequences; about 20% are singletons. Source material: blood, either unsorted or a sorted T cell fraction (not recorded which). The receptors were gathered from a human donor who was either an allogeneic HSCT recipient or a stem cell or donor lymphocyte infusion donor (not recorded which). It is not recorded whose cells these are; they may come from a transplant donor. CDR3s include the opening cysteine and the closing phenylalanine or tryptophan. D genes are given only for firm matches. For some rows the clone size is stated as once, few or many, or as a class when expanded; others skip it.

V,D,J,size,DNA,CDR3
TRBV25-1,-,TRBJ2-7,few,TGTGCCAGCAGTGACAGCCTCTCCTACGAGCAGTACTTC,CASSDSLSYEQYF
TRBV2,-,TRBJ2-5,-,TGTGCCAGCAGTGAAGGTCCTGGGCGGTCGGTTGAGACCCAGTACTTC,CASSEGPGRSVETQYF
TRBV4-1,-,TRBJ2-7,-,TGCGCCAGCAGCCCCGCCCGGGACACAACCTACGAGCAGTACTTC,CASSPARDTTYEQYF
TRBV27,TRBD1,TRBJ2-7,-,TGTGCCAGCACCCCCAGGGGGACAGGGCACGAGCAGTACTTC,CASTPRGTGHEQYF
TRBV20-1,TRBD2,TRBJ2-3,few,TGCAGTGCTACGGGCGGGAGGGCTGCAGATACGCAGTATTTT,CSATGGRAADTQYF
TRBV7-9,-,TRBJ2-7,-,TGTGCCAGCAGCCTCGGCGAAGACCCCTGGTACTCCTACGAGCAGTACTTC,CASSLGEDPWYSYEQYF
TRBV30,-,TRBJ2-7,-,TGTGCCTGGAGTGTGGGGACGGGCGAGCAGTACTTC,CAWSVGTGEQYF
TRBV24-1,-,TRBJ1-1,-,TGTGCCACCAGTGCATCTCTGAGGGGACTGAACACTGAAGCTTTCTTT,CATSASLRGLNTEAFF
TRBV6-2/TRBV6-3,-,TRBJ2-5,few,TGTGCCAGCAGCTTTACGTCGGAGACCCAGTACTTC,CASSFTSETQYF
TRBV6-5,-,TRBJ1-1,-,TGTGCCAGCAGTTACTCGAATCAGGCACCGAACACTGAAGCTTTCTTT,CASSYSNQAPNTEAFF
TRBV5-6,-,TRBJ2-7,-,TGTGCCAGCAGCTTGGGGCTGAAAGGGGCGAGGGAGCAGTACTTC,CASSLGLKGAREQYF
TRBV5-1,-,TRBJ2-7,many,TGCGCCAGCAGCTCAAGGGTTCAGCAGTACTTC,CASSSRVQQYF
TRBV2,-,TRBJ1-1,-,TGTGCCAGCACGAAGGGACAACCGAACACTGAAGCTTTCTTT,CASTKGQPNTEAFF
TRBV11-2,-,TRBJ2-1,few,TGTGCCAGCAGCTTAGTACAAGCGGCCGGCAACAATGAGCAGTTCTTC,CASSLVQAAGNNEQFF
TRBV7-9,TRBD1,TRBJ2-2,-,TGTGCCAGCAACCCGACAGGGGAGTACACCGGGGAGCTGTTTTTT,CASNPTGEYTGELFF
TRBV2,TRBD2,TRBJ2-3,-,TGTGCCAGCAGTGGTAGGACTAGCGCACGGCGGGACACAGATACGCAGTATTTT,CASSGRTSARRDTDTQYF
TRBV7-3,TRBD2,TRBJ2-3,few,TGTGCCAGCAGCTGGGGGGGGATCGGCACAGATACGCAGTATTTT,CASSWGGIGTDTQYF
TRBV3-1,-,TRBJ2-3,few,TGTGCCAGCAGCCAAGAAGGGGCCTCCCGTTGTTATTTT,CASSQEGASRCYF
TRBV20-1,TRBD2,TRBJ2-7,-,TGCAGTGCTAGTTGGGGGAGGCGGGAGGGCTACGAGCAGTACTTC,CSASWGRREGYEQYF
TRBV3-1,-,TRBJ1-1,-,TGTGCCAGCAGCCGTCACGGGGCAGGCGGCCACACTGAAGCTTTCTTT,CASSRHGAGGHTEAFF
TRBV5-1,-,TRBJ2-2,few,TGCGCCAGCAGACTCTTTAACACCGGGGAGCTGTTTTTT,CASRLFNTGELFF
TRBV29-1,-,TRBJ1-2,-,TGCAGCGTTGAAGAAGAGGGACGAAACTATGGCTACACCTTC,CSVEEEGRNYGYTF
TRBV27,-,TRBJ1-2,few,TGTGCCAGCAGGGGGCTGGCGACGAATGGCTACACCTTC,CASRGLATNGYTF
TRBV12-3/TRBV12-4,TRBD2,TRBJ2-2,-,TGTGCCAGCAGCCAACACGAGGGACTAGCGGATTTTGCCGGGGAGCTGTTTTTT,CASSQHEGLADFAGELFF
TRBV29-1,-,TRBJ2-4,-,TGCAGCGCTGGGGGGACAGCCAAAACCATTCAGTACTTC,CSAGGTAKTIQYF
TRBV11-1,TRBD1,TRBJ2-6,-,TGTGCCAGCAGCGACAAAGGGACAGGGGGCCCTGGGGCCAACGTCCTGACTTTC,CASSDKGTGGPGANVLTF
TRBV7-2,-,TRBJ2-2,once,TGTGCCAGCAGCTTACCCCCTCTTGTCACCGGGGAGCTGTTTTTT,CASSLPPLVTGELFF
TRBV4-1,-,TRBJ2-7,once,TGCGCCAGCAGCCAAGTAAACAGGCTCTCCGAGCAGTACTTC,CASSQVNRLSEQYF
TRBV2,-,TRBJ1-1,-,TGTGCCAGCACCGGCGGGAAGCAAAGGATTGAAGCTTTCTTT,CASTGGKQRIEAFF
TRBV10-3,TRBD1,TRBJ2-7,-,TGTGCCATCACGGGACAGCCTCGGAACGAGCAGTACTTC,CAITGQPRNEQYF
TRBV20-1,-,TRBJ2-5,-,TGCAGTGCTAGAGATCTTCGACAGCAAGAGACCCAGTACTTC,CSARDLRQQETQYF
TRBV6-2/TRBV6-3,-,TRBJ1-5,few,TGTGCCAGCAGCCCTCGGGGGAAGCCCCAGCATTTT,CASSPRGKPQHF
TRBV10-3,TRBD1,TRBJ2-6,few,TGTGCCATTTCGGGACAGTCGGGGTCTGGGGCCAACGTCCTGACTTTC,CAISGQSGSGANVLTF
TRBV12-5,-,TRBJ1-1,-,TGTGCTAGTGGTTCGGGACACGGACTGAACACTGAAGCTTTCTTT,CASGSGHGLNTEAFF
TRBV9,-,TRBJ2-1,few,TGTGCCAGCAGCGTAGACCTTAGGGGGGTGGGATACAATGAGCAGTTCTTC,CASSVDLRGVGYNEQFF